One sample yielded the 24 T cell receptor beta chains listed below, sequenced in a study of neoadjuvant anti-PD-1 for oral cavity cancer. The table came from immunoSEQ multiplex PCR; TCRdb's copy has only in-frame clones and leaves some out. Among tens of thousands of clones, more than 70% were seen once, and the ten largest hold about 3.4%. Sample: PBMCs, taken before nivolumab (anti-PD-1) treatment. The receptors come from a person aged 35-79 years with oral cavity squamous cell carcinoma.

The rearrangement links TRBV5-1 to TRBJ2-3; D not certain. Germline CDR1 reads SGHRS; CDR2 reads YFSETQ. The CDR3 length is 14 residues. Trimming left V 0 bases short and J 8 bases short, with 13 bases between. CDR3 protein: CASSLEPRSGTQYF. The DNA for the CDR3 is TGCGCCAGCAGCTTGGAACCCCGGTCGGGTACGCAGTATTTT.

The chain carries TRBV5-1 and TRBJ2-3, with D unclear. CDR1 and CDR2 (germline): SGHRS, YFSETQ. The CDR3 extends over 11 amino acids. V lost 4 bases and J 3 bases, leaving 3 bases between the germline ends. The CDR3 loop reads CASSETDTQYF. CDR3 bases: TGCGCCAGCAGCGAGACAGATACGCAGTATTTT.

CDR3 region: CASSDRQGSVDREKLFF. The CDR3 nucleotides read TGTGCCAGCAGTGACCGGCAAGGGTCGGTGGATCGAGAAAAACTGTTTTTT. The chain couples TRBV2 to TRBJ1-4; D gene ambiguous. The CDR3 spans 17 residues. V was clipped by 3 bases and J by 8 bases, with 22 bases between them. Germline V gene data show CDR1 as SNHLY and CDR2 as FYNNEI.

The chain combines TRBV7-9 with TRBJ1-5; D might be TRBD1 (5 bases). The CDR3 length is 13 residues. CDR1 is SEHNR, CDR2 FQNEAQ, per germline (reference sequence). V was pared by 5 bases and J by 6 bases, with 11 bases between. CDR3 DNA sequence: TGTGCCAGCAGCCCTTCCGGGGGTCAGCCCCAGCATTTT. Residues: CASSPSGGQPQHF.

The V call is TRBV10-2, the J call TRBJ1-5; D is unresolved. The ends were cut back, 2 bases at V and 2 bases at J, with 7 bases in the middle. Germline V CDR1 and CDR2: WSHSY, SAAADI. The CDR3 runs to 14 residues. CDR3 nucleotides: TGCGCCAGCAGTGAGATCCGTGGCAATCAGCCCCAGCATTTT. It encodes CASSEIRGNQPQHF.

This clone was picked up one time. The V and J genes are TRBV30 and TRBJ1-6; 11 bases map to TRBD1. Unmatched junction bases numbered 0, after V lost 5 bases and J lost 6 bases. The germline V gene encodes CDR1 GTSNPN and CDR2 SVGIG (reference sequence). This CDR3 region has 13 residues. In DNA, the CDR3 is TGTGCCTGGGGGACAGGGGGTAATTCACCCCTCCACTTT. Translating gives CAWGTGGNSPLHF.

The chain uses TRBV19 and TRBJ2-1; D possibly corresponds to TRBD1 (5 bases). This CDR3 region has 15 residues. CDR1 LNHDA and CDR2 SQIVND come from the germline V gene (reference sequence). The germline V and J ends were trimmed by 3 bases and 0 bases, with 9 bases remaining between them. Written as DNA, the CDR3 is TGTGCCAGTAGTATTGTGGGGCTCTCCTACAATGAGCAGTTCTTC. Amino acids: CASSIVGLSYNEQFF.

This clone was observed a single time. The rearrangement joins TRBV7-6 to TRBJ2-1; TRBD2 is a possible D gene (6 bases). Trimming removed 5 bases from V and 6 bases from J, with 17 bases in between. The CDR3 is 15 residues long. CDR1 is SGHVS and CDR2 is FNYEAQ in the germline V gene. CDR3: CASSVGGVGSNEQFF. DNA for the CDR3: TGTGCCAGCAGCGTAGGAGGGGTAGGGTCCAATGAGCAGTTCTTC.

The rearrangement links TRBV7-2 to TRBJ2-3, with D perhaps matching TRBD1 (6 bases). Germline V gene lookup returns CDR1 SGHTA and CDR2 FQGNSA. The CDR3 has 12 amino acids. The ends were cut back, 6 bases at V and 6 bases at J, with 10 bases in the middle. The CDR3 loop is CASSTGLDTQYF. CDR3 bases: TGTGCCAGCAGTACAGGGTTGGATACGCAGTATTTT.

The chain joins TRBV6-1 to TRBJ1-3, with D possibly matching TRBD1 (5 bases). Germline CDR1 MNHNS, CDR2 SASEGT. V lost 4 bases and J lost 0, with 16 bases in between. The CDR3 covers 17 residues. The CDR3 nucleotides are TGTGCCAGCAGTGGGAATTGGGTGGGGGACTCTGGAAACACCATATATTTT. Its protein is CASSGNWVGDSGNTIYF.

CDR3: CAMHGSLNTEAFF. The CDR3 region has the DNA TGTGCCATGCATGGCTCTTTGAACACTGAAGCTTTCTTT. This chain connects TRBV10-3 to TRBJ1-1, with D hard to call. The CDR3 has 13 amino acids. Deletions cut 9 bases from V and 0 bases from J, with 11 bases between. The germline V gene encodes CDR1 ENHRY and CDR2 SYGVKD.

The chain has TRBV5-1 and TRBJ2-2; a weak D match, TRBD1 (6 bases). The V end was cut by 4 bases, the J end by 6 bases, with 7 bases between. The germline gives CDR1 SGHRS, CDR2 YFSETQ. This CDR3 is 12 amino acids long. The CDR3 region has the DNA TGCGCCAGCAGCCCAGGGGCCGGGGAGCTGTTTTTT. Encoded protein: CASSPGAGELFF.

The chain carries TRBV5-1 and TRBJ2-5; no reliable D call. The DNA end is more similar to TRBJ2-7, so the J call may be wrong. Germline V gives CDR1 SGHRS, CDR2 YFSETQ. The CDR3 has 12 residues. In DNA form, the CDR3 reads TGCGCCAGCAGCAGAGGAACCTACGAGCAGTACTTC. Translating gives CASSRGTYEQYF.

The rearrangement uses TRBV4-1 and TRBJ1-1; TRBD1 is a possible D gene (6 bases). This CDR3 contains 15 residues. Between the trimmed V and J ends, which lost 2 bases and 1 base, there was a span of 11 bases. CDR1 and CDR2 from the germline V gene are MGHRA and YSYEKL. Here the CDR3 DNA reads TGCGCCAGCAGCCAATTTCCGACAGGGAACACTGAAGCTTTCTTT. Protein sequence: CASSQFPTGNTEAFF.

The chain links TRBV18 to TRBJ1-2; a possible D gene is TRBD1 (5 bases). Germline assignment: CDR1 KGHSH and CDR2 LQKENI. V lost 6 bases and J lost 8, with 13 bases in between. The CDR3 runs 12 residues. The CDR3 loop is CASSPTEDGYTF. The CDR3 DNA reads as TGTGCCAGCTCTCCGACAGAGGACGGCTACACCTTC.

The chain has TRBV5-4 and TRBJ2-1, with a weak D call TRBD2 (6 bases). The CDR3 is 14 residues long. V dropped 5 bases and J dropped 4 bases, with 13 bases sitting between them. The V gene's germline CDR1 is SGHNT and CDR2 YYREEE (reference sequence). In nucleotides, the CDR3 is TGTGCCAGCAGTATAGCGGTGAAGTACAATGAGCAGTTCTTC. Its protein is CASSIAVKYNEQFF.

J is TRBJ2-5 and V is TRBV29-1; 7 positions agree with TRBD2. This CDR3 is built from 14 residues. Germline V gene lookup returns CDR1 SQVTM and CDR2 ANQGSEA. The ends lost 4 bases at V and 5 bases at J; junction bases unmatched: 10. The DNA for the CDR3 is TGCAGCGTTGGTGAGACTAGCTCTCTGGAGACCCAGTACTTC. Residues: CSVGETSSLETQYF.

The CDR3 DNA follows: TGCGCCAGCAGAAGACAGCCGAACACTGAAGCTTTCTTT. Translated, it gives CASRRQPNTEAFF. The chain carries TRBV4-1 and TRBJ1-1; D perhaps matches TRBD1 (5 bases). The CDR3 length is 13 residues. Germline CDR1 and CDR2: MGHRA and YSYEKL. V shed 6 bases and J shed 1 base, with 9 bases lying between them.

In this sample, this clone turned up a few times. The chain combines TRBV7-8 with TRBJ1-3; no clear D gene. Trimming removed 1 base at V and 3 bases at J, with 4 bases between. Germline CDR1 SGHVS, CDR2 FQNEAQ. CDR3 length equals 13 residues. DNA for the CDR3: TGTGCCAGCAGCTTAGGCGGTGGAAACACCATATATTTT. This sequence encodes CASSLGGGNTIYF.

The chain links TRBV4-1 to TRBJ1-2; no firm D call. The germline V gene encodes CDR1 MGHRA and CDR2 YSYEKL. CDR3 length equals 15 residues. Trimming shortened V by 5 bases and J by 0 bases, and 13 bases separated the two germline ends. CDR3 sequence reads: CASSYSGGSNYGYTF. CDR3 in DNA: TGCGCCAGCAGCTACAGCGGTGGGTCTAACTATGGCTACACCTTC.

The V call is TRBV19, the J call TRBJ1-6; TRBD1 might be the D (6 bases). V gave up 9 bases and J gave up 0 bases, with 12 bases separating them. This CDR3 is built from 15 residues. Germline CDR1 is LNHDA and CDR2 is SQIVND (reference sequence). The CDR3 loop is CASQTGSSYNSPLHF. CDR3 nucleotides: TGTGCCAGCCAAACAGGGAGCTCCTATAATTCACCCCTCCACTTT.

This chain joins TRBV9 and TRBJ1-2, with 8 bases aligning to TRBD1. CDR3 length: 17 residues. With V trimmed by 3 bases and J by 2 bases, 12 bases remained unmatched. Germline loops: CDR1 SGDLS, CDR2 YYNGEE. This CDR3 is CASSAGGGQGANYGYTF. CDR3 sequence (DNA): TGTGCCAGCAGCGCCGGGGGAGGACAGGGCGCGAACTATGGCTACACCTTC.

The rearrangement joins TRBV5-8 to TRBJ2-5; TRBD1 might be the D (6 bases). The V and J ends lost 2 bases and 5 bases respectively, with 13 bases between them. The CDR3 runs to 14 residues. Germline V gives CDR1 SGHTS, CDR2 YDEGEE. The CDR3 sequence is CASSFGTPWETQYF. CDR3 bases: TGTGCCAGCAGCTTCGGGACACCCTGGGAGACCCAGTACTTC. The full variable domain, completed using reference TRBV5-8 and TRBJ2-5, is EAGVTQSPTHLIKTRGQQATLRCSPISGHTSVYWYQQALGLGLQFLLWYDEGEERNRGNFPPRFSGRQFPNYSSELNVNALELEDSALYLCASSFGTPWETQYFGPGTRLLVL.

The chain links TRBV30 to TRBJ2-3; D uncertain. Germline loops: CDR1 GTSNPN, CDR2 SVGIG (reference sequence). V lost 2 bases and J lost 3, with 9 bases in between. CDR3 length equals 13 residues. The CDR3 DNA reads as TGTGCCTGGAGTTGGCTAGTAACAGATACGCAGTATTTT. As protein: CAWSWLVTDTQYF.